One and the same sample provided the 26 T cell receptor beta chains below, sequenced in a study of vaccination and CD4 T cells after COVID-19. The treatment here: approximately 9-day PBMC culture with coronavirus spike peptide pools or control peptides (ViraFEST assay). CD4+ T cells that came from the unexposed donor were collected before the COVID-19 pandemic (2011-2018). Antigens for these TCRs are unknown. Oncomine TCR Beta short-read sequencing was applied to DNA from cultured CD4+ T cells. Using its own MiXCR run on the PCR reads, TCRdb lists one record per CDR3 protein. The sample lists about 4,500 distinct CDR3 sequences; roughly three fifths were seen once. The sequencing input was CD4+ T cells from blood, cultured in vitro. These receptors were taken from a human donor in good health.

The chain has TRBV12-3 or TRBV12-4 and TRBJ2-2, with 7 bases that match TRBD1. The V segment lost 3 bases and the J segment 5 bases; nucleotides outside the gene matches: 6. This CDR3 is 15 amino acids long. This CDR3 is CASSLQQGMTGELFF. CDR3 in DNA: TGTGCCAGCAGTTTGCAACAGGGGATGACCGGGGAGCTGTTTTTT.

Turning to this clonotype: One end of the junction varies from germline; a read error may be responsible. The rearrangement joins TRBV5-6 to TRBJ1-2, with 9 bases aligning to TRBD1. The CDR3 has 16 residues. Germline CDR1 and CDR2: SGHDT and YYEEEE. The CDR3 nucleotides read TGTGCCAGCAGTTCGTATAACAGGGGGCAAAACTCTGGCTACACCTTC. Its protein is CASSSYNRGQNSGYTF.

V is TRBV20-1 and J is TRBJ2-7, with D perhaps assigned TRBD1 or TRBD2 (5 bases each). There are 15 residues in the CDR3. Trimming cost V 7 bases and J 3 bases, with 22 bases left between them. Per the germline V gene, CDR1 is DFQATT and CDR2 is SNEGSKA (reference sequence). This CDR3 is CSVLGDRGGVYEQYF. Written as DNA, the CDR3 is TGCAGTGTTTTGGGCGATCGTGGGGGAGTCTACGAGCAGTACTTC.

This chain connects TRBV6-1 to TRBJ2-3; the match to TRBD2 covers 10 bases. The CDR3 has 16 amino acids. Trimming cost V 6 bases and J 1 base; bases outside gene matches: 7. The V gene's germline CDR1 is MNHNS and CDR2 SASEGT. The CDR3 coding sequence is TGTGCCAGCAGCCGAAGCGGGGGGGCAGGCACAGATACGCAGTATTTT. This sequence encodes CASSRSGGAGTDTQYF.

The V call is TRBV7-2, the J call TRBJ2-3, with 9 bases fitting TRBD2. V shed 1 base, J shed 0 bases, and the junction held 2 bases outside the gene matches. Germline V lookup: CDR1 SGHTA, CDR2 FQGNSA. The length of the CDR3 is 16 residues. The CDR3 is CASSLGRGGSTDTQYF. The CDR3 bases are TGTGCCAGCAGCTTAGGGCGGGGGGGTAGCACAGATACGCAGTATTTT.

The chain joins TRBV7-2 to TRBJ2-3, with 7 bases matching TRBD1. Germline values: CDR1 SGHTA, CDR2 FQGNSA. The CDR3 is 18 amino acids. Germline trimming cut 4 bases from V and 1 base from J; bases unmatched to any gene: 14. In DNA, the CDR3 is TGTGCCAGCAGCTCCAGCCCGTACAGGGGTCAGGGCACAGATACGCAGTATTTT. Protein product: CASSSSPYRGQGTDTQYF. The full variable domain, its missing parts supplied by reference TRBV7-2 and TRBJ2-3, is GAGVSQSPSNKVTEKGKDVELRCDPISGHTALYWYRQSLGQGLEFLIYFQGNSAPDKSGLPSDRFSAERTGGSVSTLTIQRTQQEDSAVYLCASSSSPYRGQGTDTQYFGPGTRLTVL.

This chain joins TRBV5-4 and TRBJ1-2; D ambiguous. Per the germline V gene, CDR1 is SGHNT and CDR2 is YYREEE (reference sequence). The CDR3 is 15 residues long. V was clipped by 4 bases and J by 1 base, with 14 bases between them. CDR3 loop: CASSAGGGRNYGYTF. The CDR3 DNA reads TGTGCCAGCAGCGCCGGTGGCGGACGTAACTATGGCTACACCTTC.

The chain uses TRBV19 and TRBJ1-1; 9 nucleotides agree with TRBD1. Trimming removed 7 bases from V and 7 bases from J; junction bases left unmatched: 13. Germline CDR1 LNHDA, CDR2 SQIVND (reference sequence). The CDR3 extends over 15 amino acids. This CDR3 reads CASKGLIQGAFEAFF. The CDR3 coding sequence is TGTGCCAGTAAGGGCCTAATACAGGGGGCCTTTGAAGCTTTCTTT. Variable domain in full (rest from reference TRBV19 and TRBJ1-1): DGGITQSPKYLFRKEGQNVTLSCEQNLNHDAMYWYRQDPGQGLRLIYYSQIVNDFQKGDIAEGYSVSREKKESFPLTVTSAQKNPTAFYLCASKGLIQGAFEAFFGQGTRLTVV.

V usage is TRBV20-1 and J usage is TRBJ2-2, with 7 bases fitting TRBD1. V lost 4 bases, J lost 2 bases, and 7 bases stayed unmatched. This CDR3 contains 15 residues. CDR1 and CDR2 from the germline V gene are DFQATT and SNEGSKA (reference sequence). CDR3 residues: CSAIVGTANTGELFF. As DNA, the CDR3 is TGCAGTGCTATCGTAGGGACAGCAAACACCGGGGAGCTGTTTTTT.

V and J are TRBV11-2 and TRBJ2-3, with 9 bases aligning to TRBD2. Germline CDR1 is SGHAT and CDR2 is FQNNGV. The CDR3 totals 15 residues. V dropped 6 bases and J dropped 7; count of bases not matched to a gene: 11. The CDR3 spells CASSPIAGVGHTQYF. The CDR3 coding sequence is TGTGCCAGCAGTCCAATAGCGGGAGTGGGCCATACGCAGTATTTT. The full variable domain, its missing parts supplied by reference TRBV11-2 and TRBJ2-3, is EAGVAQSPRYKIIEKRQSVAFWCNPISGHATLYWYQQILGQGPKLLIQFQNNGVVDDSQLPKDRFSAERLKGVDSTLKIQPAKLEDSAVYLCASSPIAGVGHTQYFGPGTRLTVL.

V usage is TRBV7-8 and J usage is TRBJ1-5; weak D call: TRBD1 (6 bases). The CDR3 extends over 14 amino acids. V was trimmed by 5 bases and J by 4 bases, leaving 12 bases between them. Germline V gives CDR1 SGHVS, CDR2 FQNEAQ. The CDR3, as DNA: TGTGCCAGCAGCCCAGGGGTTGGGAATCAGCCCCAGCATTTT. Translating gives CASSPGVGNQPQHF.

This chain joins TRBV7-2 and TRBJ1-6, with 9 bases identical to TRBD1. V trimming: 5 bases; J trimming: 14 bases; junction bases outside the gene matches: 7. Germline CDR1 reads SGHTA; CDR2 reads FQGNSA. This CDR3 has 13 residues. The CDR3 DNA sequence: TGTGCCAGCAGCCCCGACAGGGGGGATTCCCTCCACTTT. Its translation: CASSPDRGDSLHF.

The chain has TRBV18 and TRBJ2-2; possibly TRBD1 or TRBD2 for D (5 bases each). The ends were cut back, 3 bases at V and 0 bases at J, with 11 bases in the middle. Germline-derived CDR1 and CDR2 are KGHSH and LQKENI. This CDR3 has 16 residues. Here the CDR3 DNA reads TGTGCCAGCTCACCCCGAGGGGACGCGAACACCGGGGAGCTGTTTTTT. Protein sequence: CASSPRGDANTGELFF. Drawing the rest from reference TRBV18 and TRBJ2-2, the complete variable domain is NAGVMQNPRHLVRRRGQEARLRCSPMKGHSHVYWYRQLPEEGLKFMVYLQKENIIDESGMPKERFSAEFPKEGPSILRIQQVVRGDSAAYFCASSPRGDANTGELFFGEGSRLTVL.

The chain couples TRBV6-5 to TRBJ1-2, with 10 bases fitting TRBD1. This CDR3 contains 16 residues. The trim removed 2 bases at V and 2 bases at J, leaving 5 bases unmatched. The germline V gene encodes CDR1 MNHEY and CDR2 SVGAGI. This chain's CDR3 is CASSYVRTGGNYGYTF. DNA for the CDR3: TGTGCCAGCAGTTACGTCCGGACAGGGGGGAACTATGGCTACACCTTC.

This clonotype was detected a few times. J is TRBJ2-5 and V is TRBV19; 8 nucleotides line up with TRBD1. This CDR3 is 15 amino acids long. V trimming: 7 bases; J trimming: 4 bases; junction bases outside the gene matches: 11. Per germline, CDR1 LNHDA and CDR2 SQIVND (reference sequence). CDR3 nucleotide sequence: TGTGCCAGTACCATTGGGGGGACAGGCGGAGAGACCCAGTACTTC. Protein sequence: CASTIGGTGGETQYF.

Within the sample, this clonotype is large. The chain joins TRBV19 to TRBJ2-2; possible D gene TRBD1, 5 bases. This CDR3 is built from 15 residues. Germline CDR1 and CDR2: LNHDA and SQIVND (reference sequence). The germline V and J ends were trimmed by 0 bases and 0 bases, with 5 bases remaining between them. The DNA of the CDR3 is TGTGCCAGTAGTATAGACAGGGCGAACACCGGGGAGCTGTTTTTT. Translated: CASSIDRANTGELFF.

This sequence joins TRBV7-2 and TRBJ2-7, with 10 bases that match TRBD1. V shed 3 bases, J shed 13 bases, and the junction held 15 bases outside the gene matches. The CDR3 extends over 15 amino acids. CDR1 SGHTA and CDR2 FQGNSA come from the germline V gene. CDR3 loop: CASSFGTPGQGSEYF. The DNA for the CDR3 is TGTGCCAGCAGCTTTGGGACCCCGGGACAGGGGAGCGAATACTTC.

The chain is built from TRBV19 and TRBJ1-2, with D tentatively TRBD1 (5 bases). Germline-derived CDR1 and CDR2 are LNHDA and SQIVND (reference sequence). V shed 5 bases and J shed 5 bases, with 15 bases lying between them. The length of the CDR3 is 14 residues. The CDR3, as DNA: TGTGCCAGTAGTCGAGGCAACCAGGGATATGGCTACACCTTC. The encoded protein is CASSRGNQGYGYTF.

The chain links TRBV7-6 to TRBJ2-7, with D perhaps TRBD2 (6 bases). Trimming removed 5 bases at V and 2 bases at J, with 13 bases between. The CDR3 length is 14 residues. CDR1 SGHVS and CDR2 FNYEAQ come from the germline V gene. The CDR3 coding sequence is TGTGCCAGCAGCCCGGCGCCGGGAGCCTACGAGCAGTACTTC. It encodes CASSPAPGAYEQYF.

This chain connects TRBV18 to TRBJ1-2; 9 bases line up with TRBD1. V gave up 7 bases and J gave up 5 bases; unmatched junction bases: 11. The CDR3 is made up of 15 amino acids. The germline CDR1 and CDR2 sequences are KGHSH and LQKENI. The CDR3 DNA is TGTGCCAGCTTCGAGGGACAGGGAAGGACTTATGGCTACACCTTC. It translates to CASFEGQGRTYGYTF.

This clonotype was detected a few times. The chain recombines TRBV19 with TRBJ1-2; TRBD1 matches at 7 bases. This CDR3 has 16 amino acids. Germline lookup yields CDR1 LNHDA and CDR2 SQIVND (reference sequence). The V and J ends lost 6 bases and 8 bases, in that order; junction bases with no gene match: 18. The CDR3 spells CASRNPGQSPAGGYTF. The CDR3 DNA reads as TGTGCCAGTAGGAATCCGGGACAGTCGCCGGCCGGGGGCTACACCTTC.

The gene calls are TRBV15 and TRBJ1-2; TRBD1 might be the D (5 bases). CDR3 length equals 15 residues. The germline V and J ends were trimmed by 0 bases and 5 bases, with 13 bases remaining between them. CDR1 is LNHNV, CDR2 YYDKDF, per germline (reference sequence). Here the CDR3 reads CATSRDRAGPYGYTF. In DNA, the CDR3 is TGTGCCACCAGCAGAGACAGGGCAGGACCTTATGGCTACACCTTC.

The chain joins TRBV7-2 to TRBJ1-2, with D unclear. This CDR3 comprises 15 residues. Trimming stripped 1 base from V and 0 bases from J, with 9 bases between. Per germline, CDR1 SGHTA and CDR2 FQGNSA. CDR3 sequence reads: CASSLVAESNYGYTF. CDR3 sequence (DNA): TGTGCCAGCAGCTTAGTAGCAGAATCTAACTATGGCTACACCTTC. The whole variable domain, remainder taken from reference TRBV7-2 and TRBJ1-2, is GAGVSQSPSNKVTEKGKDVELRCDPISGHTALYWYRQSLGQGLEFLIYFQGNSAPDKSGLPSDRFSAERTGGSVSTLTIQRTQQEDSAVYLCASSLVAESNYGYTFGSGTRLTVV.

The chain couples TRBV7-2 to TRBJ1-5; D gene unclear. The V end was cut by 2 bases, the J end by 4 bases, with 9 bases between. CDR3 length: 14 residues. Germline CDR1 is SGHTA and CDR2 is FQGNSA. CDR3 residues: CASSLPGRNQPQHF. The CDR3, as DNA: TGTGCCAGCAGCTTACCGGGGAGGAATCAGCCCCAGCATTTT.

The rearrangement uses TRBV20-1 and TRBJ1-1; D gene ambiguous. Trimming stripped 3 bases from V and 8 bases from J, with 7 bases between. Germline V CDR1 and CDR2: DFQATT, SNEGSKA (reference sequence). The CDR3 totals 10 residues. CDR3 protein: CSARVGEAFF. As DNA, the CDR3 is TGCAGTGCTAGGGTAGGGGAAGCTTTCTTT.

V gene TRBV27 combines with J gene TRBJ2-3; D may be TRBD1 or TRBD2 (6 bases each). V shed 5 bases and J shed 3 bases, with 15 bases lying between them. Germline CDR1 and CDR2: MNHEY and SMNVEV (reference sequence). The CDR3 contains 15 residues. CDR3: CASSKTGALTDTQYF. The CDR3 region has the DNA TGTGCCAGCAGTAAGACGGGGGCTTTGACAGATACGCAGTATTTT.